Only a few counts were recorded for the clone carrying this T cell receptor beta chain. As yet, its antigen is unknown. This entry is derived from a study of response to subunit inactivated influenza vaccine. A single record per CDR3 protein comes from TCRdb applying MiXCR to the RT-PCR reads. The table records 530,000 or so distinct CDR3 sequences, roughly 25% of them present only once. This CDR3 is 13 amino acids long. Germline-derived CDR1 and CDR2 are SGHRS and YFSETQ. Study-wide findings and caveats: Each seasonal influenza vaccination recruits few new T cells, the authors suggested.

The chain employs TRBV5-1 and TRBJ2-7, with 7 bases matching TRBD2. This specimen consisted of CD4+ T cells sorted from PBMCs, obtained roughly 5 days after vaccination. The source of this sequence is a man in his fifties or sixties who received an inactivated influenza vaccine. The CDR3 nucleotides read TGCGAACGTAGGCGCGGGGGCTCCTACGAGCAGTACTTC. Translating gives CERRRGGSYEQYF.